These 5 T cell receptor beta chains originate from one sample sequenced in a study of chemoradiotherapy in HPV16-positive cancers (dated 2022 in TCRdb). The library was generated by the immunoSEQ multiplex PCR assay. As stored in TCRdb, this immuneACCESS dataset retains in-frame rearrangements with V and J assigned. A fraction of the clones does not appear; measured against another copy, unresolved V genes explain less than half of the discrepancy, and the remainder lacks a known reason. This sample is represented by fewer than 20,000 clones; 90% to 95% of them were singletons. The ten most abundant clones make up approximately 14% of the sample. Here the sequenced sample was blood, taken from a patient who underwent chemoradiotherapy. The receptor set was obtained from a human donor with HPV-associated anogenital cancer.

The chain has TRBV29-1 and TRBJ1-1; D not certain. The CDR3 runs 13 residues. V lost 2 bases and J lost 3, with 10 bases in between. The germline V gene encodes CDR1 SQVTM and CDR2 ANQGSEA. The CDR3 loop reads CSVEFPGDTEAFF. CDR3 DNA sequence: TGCAGCGTTGAATTTCCAGGAGACACTGAAGCTTTCTTT.

This clone was picked up a small number of times. The rearrangement uses TRBV10-3 and TRBJ1-3; tentative D call: TRBD1 (5 bases). V was clipped by 9 bases and J by 4 bases, with 10 bases between them. The CDR3 covers 12 residues. Germline V gene lookup returns CDR1 ENHRY and CDR2 SYGVKD. The CDR3 region has the DNA TGTGCCATTGGGACGGGAGGAAACACCATATATTTT. Amino acids: CAIGTGGNTIYF.

This rearrangement joins TRBV7-2 to TRBJ2-1, with 7 bases fitting TRBD1. Germline values: CDR1 SGHTA, CDR2 FQGNSA. The CDR3 runs to 12 residues. Trimming took 5 bases from V and 8 from J; bases not matched to a gene: 3. CDR3 bases: TGTGCCAGCAGCGTGACAGGGTATGAGCAGTTCTTC. Protein sequence: CASSVTGYEQFF.

This sequence joins TRBV7-2 and TRBJ1-5, with a tentative D call TRBD1 (5 bases). Germline CDR1 and CDR2: SGHTA and FQGNSA. Trimming left V 0 bases short and J 6 bases short, with 18 bases between. CDR3 length: 17 residues. The chain's CDR3 is CASSLASGVGQGQPQHF. CDR3 DNA: TGTGCCAGCAGCTTAGCATCGGGGGTGGGTCAGGGTCAGCCCCAGCATTTT.

This chain uses TRBV6-5 with TRBJ1-3, with unresolved D. Per germline, CDR1 MNHEY and CDR2 SVGAGI. The CDR3 runs to 13 residues. The V gene lost 8 bases and the J gene lost 0 bases, with 8 bases spanning the gap. Written as DNA, the CDR3 is TGTGCCAGCCGCTACTACTCTGGAAACACCATATATTTT. This translates into CASRYYSGNTIYF.